This T cell receptor (beta chain) stems from a study of blood T cell repertoires in COVID-19. Overall study: The United States, Italy and Spain supplied acute and convalescent COVID-19 samples. PBMCs, B-cell-depleted T cells, or T cells were the source of the cDNA or gDNA that made up the material.

Per the study methods: Scientists estimated how many nucleated cells there were by amplifying reference gene primers. Generated by immunoSEQ multiplex PCR, the TCRdb table keeps only in-frame clones and is missing some. D and trimming were read from the DNA, whereas the V and J calls and clone size are those reported in that table. The sample has some 46,000 clones, about 91% seen once; the top ten hold roughly 15%. Sequenced material: peripheral blood. This receptor was identified in a man aged 60 to 69 with active COVID-19.

The CDR3 protein is CASRSRYRVGLDGNQPQHF. In DNA, the CDR3 is TGTGCCAGCAGGAGTCGCTACAGGGTTGGGCTCGATGGCAATCAGCCCCAGCATTTT. The rearrangement joins TRBV2 to TRBJ1-5; possibly TRBD1 for D (6 bases). V was shortened by 6 bases and J by 2 bases, with 26 bases between the two germline ends. The CDR3 sequence is 19 residues long. The germline CDR1 and CDR2 sequences are SNHLY and FYNNEI.